Shown below are 8 T cell receptor delta chains from a single sample sequenced in a study of Vδ1+ human thymocytes. What these receptors recognize is not known. General study results and limits: Highly polyclonal TRG and TRD repertoires with Gaussian CDR3 length distributions appeared in thymus.

Sequences come from RNA converted to cDNA by reverse transcription. Multiplex PCR used pooled V-gene forward primers and a constant-region reverse primer to amplify CDR3s. TCRdb re-processed the multiplex PCR reads via CATT. The sample includes more than 25,000 delta-chain clones, around 7.4% seen only once; the top ten take around 0.91%. Sequencing used Vdelta1+ gamma-delta thymocytes from the thymus. The subset was: FACS-sorted CD3+ TCRalphabeta- TCRVdelta1+ TCRVdelta2- thymocytes. All receptors come from a girl under three years old who had congenital heart surgery.

The chain has TRDV1 and TRDJ1; D is undetermined. Germline assignment: CDR1 TSWWSYY and CDR2 QGS. The CDR3 spans 15 residues. Deletions cut 2 bases from V and 5 bases from J, with 15 bases between. The CDR3 loop reads CALGERPFRSDKLIF. In DNA form, the CDR3 reads TGTGCTCTTGGGGAAAGGCCGTTCCGCTCTGATAAACTCATCTTT.

The rearrangement uses TRDV1 and TRDJ1, with D perhaps TRDD3 (6 bases). Germline CDR1 is TSWWSYY and CDR2 is QGS. Trimming cost V 1 base and J 0 bases, with 18 bases left between them. The length of the CDR3 is 18 residues. The CDR3 nucleotides read TGTGCTCTTGGGGAACGGGATCCCCTTACTGGGTACACCGATAAACTCATCTTT. Translated, it gives CALGERDPLTGYTDKLIF.

The assigned J gene is TRDJ1, but the V gene is uncalled; TRDD3, the table's D call, lacks a check against the DNA. The CDR3 loop spans 21 amino acids. CDR3 coding DNA: TGTGCTCTTGGGGAACTTCCTACGAGGGGGGGGTCGGGGGAACACACCGATAAACTCATCTTT. Translated, it gives CALGELPTRGGSGEHTDKLIF.

This clone was seen a handful of times. A read error may produce the germline difference seen at one junction end. The genes are TRDV3 and TRDJ1, with TRDD3 identical over 9 bases. CDR3 length equals 19 residues. Germline V CDR1 and CDR2: TVYSNPD, GDNSRS (reference sequence). In DNA, the CDR3 is TGTGCTCCCTCCTACGCCGAATACTGGGGGACATCGGTGGCCGACAAACTCATCTTT. This translates into CAPSYAEYWGTSVADKLIF.

The gene calls are TRDV1 and TRDJ1; 8 bases line up with TRDD3. Unmatched junction bases numbered 23, after V lost 5 bases and J lost 0 bases. Germline V CDR1 and CDR2: TSWWSYY, QGS. The CDR3 is 21 residues long. In DNA form, the CDR3 reads TGTGCTCTTGGGCCCCCTTCCCTCCTCGTACTGGGGGGTTCGTACACCGATAAACTCATCTTT. This translates into CALGPPSLLVLGGSYTDKLIF.

V gene TRDV1 combines with J gene TRDJ1; D is unresolved. The CDR3 runs 22 residues. V shed 5 bases and J shed 0 bases, with 34 bases lying between them. Germline loops: CDR1 TSWWSYY, CDR2 QGS. The CDR3 loop reads CALGFATRRPFRVKLYTDKLIF. CDR3 sequence (DNA): TGTGCTCTTGGGTTTGCTACCAGACGTCCCTTTAGGGTCAAATTGTACACCGATAAACTCATCTTT.

Notes on this clone: Given a much more abundant clone one base away, this may be a read error. V gene assignment gives TRDV2, but the J gene was left uncalled; the table's D call, TRDD3, has no DNA check behind it. CDR1 GEAIGNYY and CDR2 EKD come from the germline V gene. The CDR3 consists of 18 residues. In DNA form, the CDR3 reads TGTGCCTGTGACAGTGTTGTCCGGTACTTACCCGGGGGCGATAAACTCACCTTT. This encodes CACDSVVRYLPGGDKLTF.

By proportion, this clone is medium-sized. J is TRDJ1 and V is TRAV29/DV5; 11 bases line up with TRDD3. Germline lookup yields CDR1 NSMFDY and CDR2 ISSIKDK. The ends lost 4 bases at V and 3 bases at J; junction bases unmatched: 8. The CDR3 totals 15 residues. The CDR3 bases are TGTGCAGCATACCCGTACTGGGGGATAGCCGATAAACTCATCTTT. Amino acids: CAAYPYWGIADKLIF.